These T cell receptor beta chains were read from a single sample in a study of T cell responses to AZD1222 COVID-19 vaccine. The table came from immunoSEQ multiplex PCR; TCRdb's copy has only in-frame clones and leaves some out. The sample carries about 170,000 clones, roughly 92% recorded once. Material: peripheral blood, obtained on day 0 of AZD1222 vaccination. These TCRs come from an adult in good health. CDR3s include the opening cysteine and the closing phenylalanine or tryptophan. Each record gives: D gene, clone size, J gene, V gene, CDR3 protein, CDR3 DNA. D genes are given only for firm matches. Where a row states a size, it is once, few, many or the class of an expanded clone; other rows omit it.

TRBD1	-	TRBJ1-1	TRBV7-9	CASSRTGVGEAFF	TGTGCCAGCAGCAGGACAGGGGTTGGTGAAGCTTTCTTT
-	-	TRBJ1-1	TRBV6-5	CASKGNSKTEAFF	TGTGCCAGCAAGGGGAATTCGAAGACTGAAGCTTTCTTT
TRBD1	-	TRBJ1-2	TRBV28	CASSRDRAYGYTF	TGTGCCAGCAGTCGGGACAGGGCGTATGGCTACACCTTC
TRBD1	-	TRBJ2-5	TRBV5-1	CASSPMTGEEETQYF	TGCGCCAGCAGCCCGATGACAGGGGAGGAAGAGACCCAGTACTTC
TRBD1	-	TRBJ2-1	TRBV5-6	CASSKDRVVFDSSYNEQFF	TGTGCCAGCAGCAAGGACAGGGTGGTTTTTGATAGCTCCTACAATGAGCAGTTCTTC
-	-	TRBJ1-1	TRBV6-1	CASSEKGLGFTEAFF	TGTGCCAGCAGTGAAAAAGGTTTGGGGTTCACTGAAGCTTTCTTT
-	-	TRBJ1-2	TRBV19	CASSIPRRGNGYTF	TGTGCCAGTAGTATACCGCGGCGAGGGAATGGCTACACCTTC
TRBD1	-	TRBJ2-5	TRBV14	CASSRGRRGTGIQETQYF	TGTGCCAGCAGTCGAGGTCGCCGGGGGACAGGGATTCAAGAGACCCAGTACTTC
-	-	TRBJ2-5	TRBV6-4	CASSRGSGETQYF	TGTGCCAGCAGTAGGGGGAGTGGAGAGACCCAGTACTTC
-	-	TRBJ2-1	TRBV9	CASSVGVLEQFF	TGTGCCAGCAGCGTAGGAGTTTTGGAGCAGTTCTTC
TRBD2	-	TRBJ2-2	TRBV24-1	CATSDPLRGGGTGELFF	TGTGCCACCAGTGATCCCCTACGGGGGGGAGGGACCGGGGAGCTGTTTTTT
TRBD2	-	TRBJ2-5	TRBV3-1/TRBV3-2	CASSPIAGLQETQYF	TGTGCCAGCAGCCCGATAGCGGGACTACAAGAGACCCAGTACTTC
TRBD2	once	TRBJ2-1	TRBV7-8	CASSPPWREAPYNEQFF	TGTGCCAGCAGCCCTCCCTGGCGGGAGGCCCCCTACAATGAGCAGTTCTTC
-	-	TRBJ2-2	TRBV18	CASSPPDRPFTGELFF	TGTGCCAGCTCACCACCAGACAGACCATTCACCGGGGAGCTGTTTTTT
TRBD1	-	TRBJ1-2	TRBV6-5	CASRSPGQGNGYTF	TGTGCCAGCAGGTCTCCGGGACAGGGTAACGGCTACACCTTC
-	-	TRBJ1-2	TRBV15	CATSKRTDLYGYTF	TGTGCCACCAGCAAACGGACAGATCTCTATGGCTACACCTTC
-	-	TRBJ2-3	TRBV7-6	CASSLARRAVGGIGTDTQYF	TGTGCCAGCAGCTTAGCGAGACGAGCAGTGGGCGGGATAGGGACTGATACGCAGTATTTT
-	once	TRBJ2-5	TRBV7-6	CASSLVQGLWETQYF	TGTGCCAGCAGCTTAGTACAGGGACTGTGGGAGACCCAGTACTTC
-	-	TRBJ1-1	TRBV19	CASRLDYFTEAFF	TGTGCCAGTAGGCTCGACTATTTTACTGAAGCTTTCTTT
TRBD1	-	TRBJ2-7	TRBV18	CASSPRGQAYEQYF	TGTGCCAGCTCACCCAGGGGGCAGGCGTACGAGCAGTACTTC
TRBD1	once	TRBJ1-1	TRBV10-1	CASRGQLNTEAFF	TGCGCCAGCAGGGGACAGTTGAACACTGAAGCTTTCTTT
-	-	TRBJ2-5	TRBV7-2	CASSRYGTQETQYF	TGTGCCAGCAGCCGTTACGGGACTCAGGAGACCCAGTACTTC
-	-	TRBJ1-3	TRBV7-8	CASSLASGNTIYF	TGTGCCAGCAGCTTAGCCTCTGGAAACACCATATATTTT
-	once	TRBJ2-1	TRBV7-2	CASSPHPGSYNEQFF	TGTGCCAGCAGCCCCCACCCGGGATCCTACAATGAGCAGTTCTTC
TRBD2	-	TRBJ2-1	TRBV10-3	CAISDRAGGFVEQFF	TGTGCCATCAGTGATAGGGCGGGAGGGTTCGTTGAGCAGTTCTTC
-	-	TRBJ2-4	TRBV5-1	CASSLTGIKNIQYF	TGCGCCAGCAGCTTGACAGGGATCAAAAACATTCAGTACTTC
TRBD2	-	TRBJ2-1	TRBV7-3	CASSSTSGIRNEQFF	TGTGCCAGCAGCTCGACTAGCGGGATTAGGAATGAGCAGTTCTTC
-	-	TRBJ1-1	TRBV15	CATSRDALAEAFF	TGTGCCACCAGCAGAGATGCGTTGGCTGAAGCTTTCTTT
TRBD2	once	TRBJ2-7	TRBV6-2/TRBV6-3	CASSFSGARREQYF	TGTGCCAGCAGCTTTAGCGGGGCCCGACGGGAGCAGTACTTC
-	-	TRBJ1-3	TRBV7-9	CASSLGTSGNTIYF	TGTGCCAGCAGCTTAGGGACATCTGGAAACACCATATATTTT
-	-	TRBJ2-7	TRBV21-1	CASSTICTSSYEQYF	TGTGCCAGCAGCACGATATGTACGAGCTCCTACGAGCAGTACTTC
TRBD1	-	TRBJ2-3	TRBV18	CASSPQTGGRADTQYF	TGTGCCAGCTCTCCTCAGACAGGGGGCAGAGCAGATACGCAGTATTTT
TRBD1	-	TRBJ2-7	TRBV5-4	CASSRDRGNEQYF	TGTGCCAGCAGCCGGGACAGGGGGAACGAGCAGTACTTC
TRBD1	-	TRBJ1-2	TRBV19	CASSRQGANYGYTF	TGTGCCAGTAGTCGACAGGGTGCCAACTATGGCTACACCTTC
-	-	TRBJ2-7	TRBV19	CASSVPGHGAYEQYF	TGTGCCAGTAGTGTACCGGGACACGGAGCTTACGAGCAGTACTTC
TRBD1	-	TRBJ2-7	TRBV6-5	CASSYRTGGPYEQYF	TGTGCCAGCAGTTATAGGACAGGGGGACCCTACGAGCAGTACTTC
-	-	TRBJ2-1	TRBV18	CASSPPEGFDEQFF	TGTGCCAGCTCACCGCCGGAGGGTTTCGATGAGCAGTTCTTC
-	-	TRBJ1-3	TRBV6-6	CASSYGGPSGNTIYF	TGTGCCAGCAGTTACGGGGGCCCCTCTGGAAACACCATATATTTT
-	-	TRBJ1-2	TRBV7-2	CASSLRSANYGYTF	TGTGCCAGCAGCTTGCGTTCAGCTAACTATGGCTACACCTTC
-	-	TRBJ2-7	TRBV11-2	CASSLEAGNSYEQYF	TGTGCCAGCAGCTTAGAGGCCGGTAACTCCTACGAGCAGTACTTC
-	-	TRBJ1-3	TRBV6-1	CASSEVKRQIGNTIYF	TGTGCCAGCAGTGAAGTTAAACGACAGATCGGAAACACCATATATTTT
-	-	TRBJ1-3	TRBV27	CASSLGGGSSGNTIYF	TGTGCCAGCAGTCTCGGGGGAGGTAGCTCTGGAAACACCATATATTTT
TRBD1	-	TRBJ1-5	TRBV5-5	CASSPRQGEGNQPQHF	TGTGCCAGCAGCCCAAGACAGGGGGAAGGTAATCAGCCCCAGCATTTT
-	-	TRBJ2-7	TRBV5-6	CASSLGGSSYEQYF	TGTGCCAGCAGCTTGGGGGGGAGCTCCTACGAGCAGTACTTC
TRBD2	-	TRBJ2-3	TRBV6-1	CASSESSGSIWGDTDTQYF	TGTGCCAGCAGTGAGTCTAGCGGGAGTATTTGGGGCGACACAGATACGCAGTATTTT
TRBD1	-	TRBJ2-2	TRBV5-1	CASNWDRGTGELFF	TGCGCCAGCAACTGGGACAGGGGCACCGGGGAGCTGTTTTTT
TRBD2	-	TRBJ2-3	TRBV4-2	CASSQGLSAGGSSRGTDTQYF	TGTGCCAGCAGCCAAGGCTTATCAGCGGGGGGTTCTTCCCGCGGCACAGATACGCAGTATTTT
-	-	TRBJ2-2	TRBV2	CASSGQRMNTGELFF	TGTGCCAGCAGCGGACAGAGGATGAACACCGGGGAGCTGTTTTTT
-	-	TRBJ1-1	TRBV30	CAGTGAEAFF	TGTGCCGGGACGGGAGCCGAAGCTTTCTTT
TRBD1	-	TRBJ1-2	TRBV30	CAWSIRGRLNGYTF	TGTGCCTGGAGCATCAGGGGGCGTCTAAATGGCTACACCTTC
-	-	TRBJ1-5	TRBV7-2	CASSPRGGNQPQHF	TGTGCCAGCAGCCCCAGGGGTGGCAATCAGCCCCAGCATTTT
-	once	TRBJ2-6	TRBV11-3	CASSPGKAGANVLTF	TGTGCCAGCAGCCCTGGGAAGGCTGGGGCCAACGTCCTGACTTTC
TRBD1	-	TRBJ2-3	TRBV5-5	CASTPGQNTDTQYF	TGTGCCAGCACCCCGGGACAGAACACAGATACGCAGTATTTT
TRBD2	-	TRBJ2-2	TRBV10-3	CAMRSGMNTGELFF	TGTGCCATGAGGAGCGGGATGAACACCGGGGAGCTGTTTTTT
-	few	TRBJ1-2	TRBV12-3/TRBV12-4	CASSPGNRYGYTF	TGTGCCAGCAGCCCAGGGAACCGCTATGGCTACACCTTC
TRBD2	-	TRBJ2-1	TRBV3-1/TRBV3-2	CASSQLTLAGATDEQFF	TGTGCCAGCAGCCAACTTACCCTAGCGGGGGCTACAGATGAGCAGTTCTTC
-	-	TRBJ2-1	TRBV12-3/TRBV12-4	CASSRLLTQFF	TGTGCCAGCAGTCGACTTCTTACGCAGTTCTTC
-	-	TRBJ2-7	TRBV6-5	CASSYSAGSHEQYF	TGTGCCAGCAGTTACTCGGCAGGGTCCCACGAGCAGTACTTC